This T cell receptor (beta chain) was profiled in a study of T cells after yellow fever vaccination. Study information: The authors prepared low-cell-number fractions using SMART-Seq v4 Ultra Low Input.

The CDR3 covers 11 residues. Germline V gene lookup returns CDR1 SGHRS and CDR2 YFSETQ. 5'RACE template switching added a universal primer site and UMIs to TCR cDNA. TCRdb re-called the 5' RACE reads with MiXCR, one entry per CDR3 protein. The sample has about 300,000 distinct CDR3 sequences, roughly 4.3% seen once. This clonotype has just a few counts. Its antigen is as yet unknown. A junction end diverges from the germline sequence, so it may reflect a read error. The study's findings and limits: In post-booster samples, most primary-vaccination clones reappeared (96% CD4, 75% to 90% CD8).

The sequencing used PBMCs, collected 5 days after the yellow fever booster vaccination. This TCR was recovered from a man between 18 and 29 years old who received the YFV17D yellow fever vaccine. V and J are TRBV5-1 and TRBJ2-5, with no clear D. CDR3 DNA: TGCGCCAGCAGCTTGTTTGGACGTCGGCACTTC. It codes for CASSLFGRRHF. Filled out from reference TRBV5-1 and TRBJ2-5, the complete variable domain reads KAGVTQTPRYLIKTRGQQVTLSCSPISGHRSVSWYQQTPGQGLQFLFEYFSETQRNKGNFPGRFSGRQFSNSRSEMNVSTLELGDSALYLCASSLFGRRHFGPGTRLLVL.